This T cell receptor beta chain was identified during a study of blood T cell repertoires in COVID-19. Sequenced by immunoSEQ multiplex PCR; TCRdb stores in-frame clones only, minus some. Of about 400,000 clones listed, roughly 88% were seen once; the top ten hold approximately 2%. V was clipped by 6 bases and J by 5 bases, with 13 bases between them. CDR1 is LNHDA, CDR2 SQIVND, per germline (reference sequence). The CDR3 is made up of 13 amino acids. Only a few counts were recorded for this clone. This TCR was sampled from a woman between 35 and 50 years old with acute COVID-19. The V call is TRBV19, the J call TRBJ1-1; possibly TRBD1 for D (6 bases). The sample consisted of PBMCs or T cells enriched from blood (not recorded which). The CDR3 region is CASRHRAGTEAFF. The CDR3 bases are TGTGCCAGTAGACACAGGGCAGGGACTGAAGCTTTCTTT.